This TCR beta chain appears in the sequencing data of a study of T cell changes during pregnancy in multiple sclerosis. Germline assignment: CDR1 LNHDA and CDR2 SQIVND (reference sequence). CDR3 size: 15 residues. Trimming took off 1 base at V and 1 base at J, with 10 bases between the two ends. Some clones are missing from TCRdb's copy, which holds only in-frame ones; the method was immunoSEQ multiplex PCR. This table holds roughly 46,000 clones, around four fifths found once. This receptor was obtained from a female donor with multiple sclerosis, enrolled in a pregnancy study. The chain recombines TRBV19 with TRBJ1-1, with no clear D. This sample comprised CD4+ T cells from peripheral blood mononuclear cells, obtained before pregnancy. The CDR3 loop is CASSIAPGGNTEAFF. The CDR3 DNA follows: TGTGCCAGTAGTATAGCACCAGGTGGGAACACTGAAGCTTTCTTT.